This TCR beta chain was recorded in a study of OX40 agonist ivuxolimab in advanced cancers. About the investigation overall: The costimulatory receptor OX40 (CD134) was targeted by ivuxolimab, a fully human IgG2 agonistic monoclonal antibody. Intravenous ivuxolimab was administered to patients every 2 weeks at six dose levels: 0.01, 0.1, 0.3, 1.5, 3 and 10 mg/kg. Of the roughly 54 dose-escalation patients, hepatocellular carcinoma was present in approximately 20, melanoma in around 15, renal cell carcinoma in 9 and head and neck cancer in 9. The dose-escalation cohort was over 70% male with a mean age of approximately 60 years, ranging from roughly 20 to 80. Patients were allowed to have had prior anti-PD-1, anti-PD-L1 or anti-CTLA-4 therapy, and roughly two fifths of the dose-escalation patients had been treated with checkpoint inhibitors. Three dose-escalation patients achieved partial responses, one with hepatocellular carcinoma and two with cutaneous melanoma. The purpose of peripheral TCRbeta sequencing was to test whether ivuxolimab changed TCR sequence diversity and led to clonal T-cell expansion. The paper describes the monotherapy dose-escalation part (N of about 47 patients) of the phase I trial of ivuxolimab.

Worth noting for this clone: Its antigen specificity is not known. No per-base quality is available; no much larger clone lies one base away.

Genomic DNA was isolated from the sorted cells so that the TCRbeta CDR3 region could be sequenced. The immunoSEQ Assay was used for sequencing of TCRbeta CDR3 regions. This is the immuneACCESS table as TCRdb keeps it, with only in-frame sequences that have V and J called. A part of the clones is gone; compared with another copy, unresolved V genes explain less than half, and the rest is unexplained. This sample holds about 100,000 clones; around 90% were observed only once. The ten largest clones take up more than 0.15% of the sample. The trial excluded patients who had a history of autoimmune disease or were on systemic immunosuppression. Peripheral blood for TCR sequencing was drawn from every dose cohort at baseline, at cycle 4 day 1 and at cycle 7 day 1. The samples were taken from a phase I, first-in-human, multicenter, open-label dose-escalation trial of ivuxolimab. The trial enrolled adults with locally advanced or metastatic head and neck squamous cell, hepatocellular, melanoma or renal cell carcinoma. Before TCR sequencing, CD4+ T cells and CD8+ T cells were sorted from peripheral blood as separate populations.

From the germline V gene, CDR1 is SNHLY and CDR2 is FYNNEI. The CDR3 has 14 amino acids, counting the end cysteine and phenylalanine. Only the CDR3 DNA stays, 42 bases, in frame from base 1. V loses 5 bases at its end and J loses 2 bases; junction bases beyond the gene matches: 6. What the study reported, not specific to this receptor: After ivuxolimab, expanded clones were on average more numerous among CD8+ T cells than among CD4+ T cells. In the 0.1-3.0 mg/kg groups, partial responders had among the lowest normalized peripheral clonal expansion, particularly in CD8+ T cells. Low levels of normalized T-cell clonal expansion were also seen in some nonresponding patients. At doses of 0.1 to 3.0 mg/kg, clonal expansion of both CD4+ and CD8+ T cells in blood was seen between baseline and week 6. The antigen specificity of the clonally expanded peripheral T cells was not determined.

This TCR derives from an adult with an advanced solid tumor such as melanoma, head and neck, liver or kidney cancer. The chain is encoded by TRBV2 joined to TRBJ2-7; 7 of the junction bases match TRBD2. Specimen: CD4+ or CD8+ T cells sorted from blood, collected in a trial of the OX40 agonist ivuxolimab. For the CDR3, the sequence is CASSPDGGTYEQYF. The nucleotides are TGTGCCAGCAGTCCGGACGGGGGGACCTACGAGCAGTACTTC.